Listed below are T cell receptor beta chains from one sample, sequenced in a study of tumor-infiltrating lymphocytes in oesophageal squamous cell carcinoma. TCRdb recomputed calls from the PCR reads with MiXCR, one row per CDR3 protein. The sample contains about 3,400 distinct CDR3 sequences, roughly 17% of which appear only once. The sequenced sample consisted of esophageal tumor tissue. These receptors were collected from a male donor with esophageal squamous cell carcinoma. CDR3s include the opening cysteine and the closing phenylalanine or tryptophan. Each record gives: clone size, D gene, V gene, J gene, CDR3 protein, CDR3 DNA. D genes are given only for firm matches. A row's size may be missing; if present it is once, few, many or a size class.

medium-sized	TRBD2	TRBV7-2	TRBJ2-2	CASSPVAGAEGELFF	TGTGCCAGCAGCCCCGTAGCGGGGGCGGAAGGGGAGCTGTTTTTT
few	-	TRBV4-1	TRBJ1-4	CASSQTPRIDEKLFF	TGCGCCAGCAGCCAGACACCAAGAATAGATGAAAAACTGTTTTTT
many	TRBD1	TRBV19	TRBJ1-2	CASADRGSDGYTF	TGTGCCAGTGCCGACAGGGGGTCGGATGGCTACACCTTC
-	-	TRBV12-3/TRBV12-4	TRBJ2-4	CASSPQGVGAEKIQYF	TGTGCCAGCAGCCCCCAGGGCGTTGGGGCCGAAAAGATTCAGTACTTC
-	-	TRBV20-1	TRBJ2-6	CSARTSGANVLAF	TGCAGTGCTAGAACTTCTGGGGCCAACGTCCTGGCGTTC
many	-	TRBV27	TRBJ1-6	CASSLVDSSYNSPLHF	TGTGCCAGCAGTTTGGTAGACAGCTCCTATAATTCACCCCTCCACTTT
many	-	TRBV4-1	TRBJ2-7	CASGQNIYNSPLHF	TGCGCCAGTGGACAGAATATCTATAATTCACCCCTCCACTTC
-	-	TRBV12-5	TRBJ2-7	CASGFSGTDTQYF	TGTGCTAGTGGTTTTTCGGGAACAGATACGCAGTACTTC
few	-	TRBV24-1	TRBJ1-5	CATSERGEPNQPQHF	TGTGCCACCAGTGAAAGGGGGGAACCCAATCAGCCCCAGCATTTT
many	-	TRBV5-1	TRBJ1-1	CASSLELRGTEAFF	TGCGCCAGCAGCTTGGAACTAAGGGGAACTGAAGCTTTCTTT
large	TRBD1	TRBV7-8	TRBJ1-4	CASSLTGSNEKLFF	TGTGCCAGCAGCTTGACAGGGAGTAATGAAAAACTGTTTTTT
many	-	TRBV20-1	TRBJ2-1	CSAPPRQTNEQFF	TGCAGTGCCCCTCCTAGACAGACCAATGAGCAGTTCTTC
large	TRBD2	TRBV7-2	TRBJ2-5	CASSLSSGGLKGETQYF	TGTGCCAGCAGCTTATCTAGCGGGGGGTTAAAGGGGGAGACCCAGTACTTC
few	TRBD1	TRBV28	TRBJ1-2	CASTFWTGKYGYTF	TGTGCCAGCACTTTCTGGACAGGAAAGTATGGCTACACCTTC
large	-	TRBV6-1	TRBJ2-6	CASRFNIILRGVLTF	TGTGCCAGCAGATTTAACATCATCCTTAGGGGCGTCCTGACTTTC
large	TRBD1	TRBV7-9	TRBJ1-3	CARQGDGNTIYF	TGTGCCAGACAGGGGGATGGAAACACCATATATTTT
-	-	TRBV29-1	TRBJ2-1	CSAPPQGRGTYNEQFF	TGCAGCGCTCCTCCACAGGGTCGCGGGACCTACAATGAGCAGTTCTTC
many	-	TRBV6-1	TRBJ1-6	CASSEAPPGRFNNSPLHF	TGTGCCAGCAGTGAAGCTCCGCCAGGGCGTTTCAATAATTCACCCCTCCACTTT
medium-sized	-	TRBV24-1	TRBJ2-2	CATSGASRNTGELFF	TGTGCCACCAGTGGGGCTAGCAGGAACACCGGGGAGCTGTTTTTT
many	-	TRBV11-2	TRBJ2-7	CASSLVSWDEQYF	TGTGCCAGCAGCTTAGTGTCCTGGGACGAGCAGTACTTC
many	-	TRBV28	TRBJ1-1	CASRPPGPPNTEAFF	TGTGCCAGCAGACCCCCGGGACCCCCGAACACTGAAGCTTTCTTT
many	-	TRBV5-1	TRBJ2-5	CASRGGGGGRETQYF	TGCGCCAGCAGGGGAGGAGGGGGTGGTCGAGAGACCCAGTACTTC
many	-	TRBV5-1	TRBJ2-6	CASSASGGAGANVLTF	TGCGCCAGCAGCGCCTCAGGGGGGGCTGGGGCCAACGTCCTGACTTTC
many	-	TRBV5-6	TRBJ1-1	CASSLTNTEAFF	TGTGCCAGCAGCCTCACAAACACTGAAGCTTTCTTT
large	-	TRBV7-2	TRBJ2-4	CASSGLATRQNIQYF	TGTGCCAGCAGCGGCCTAGCTACCAGACAAAACATTCAGTACTTC
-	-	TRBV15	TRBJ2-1	CATTKTTSLSYNEQFF	TGTGCCACCACCAAGACTACCTCCCTCTCCTACAATGAGCAGTTCTTC
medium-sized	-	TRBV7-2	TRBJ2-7	CASSQNSGLHYEQYF	TGTGCCAGCAGCCAAAATTCGGGACTCCACTACGAGCAGTACTTC
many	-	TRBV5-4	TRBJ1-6	CASSPVGVNSPLHF	TGTGCCAGCAGCCCGGTGGGGGTTAATTCACCCCTCCACTTT
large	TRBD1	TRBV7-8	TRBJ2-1	CASSLYRTGVNEQFF	TGTGCCAGCAGCTTATATAGGACAGGGGTCAATGAGCAGTTCTTC